The 7 T cell receptor beta chains below all came from one sample that was sequenced in a study of tumor-infiltrating lymphocytes in localized non-small cell lung cancer. Only in-frame clones appear in the TCRdb table, and some are missing; sequencing was by immunoSEQ multiplex PCR. This table holds more than 20,000 clones, around 78% found once. The sequencing input was lung tumor tissue. The receptors stem from a human donor with non-small cell lung cancer.

This rearrangement joins TRBV5-1 to TRBJ2-7, with D possibly matching TRBD1 (6 bases). V was trimmed by 0 bases and J by 4 bases, leaving 14 bases between them. The CDR3 is 15 amino acids. Germline CDR1 is SGHRS and CDR2 is YFSETQ. This CDR3 is CASSLAGASGYEQYF. The CDR3 region has the DNA TGCGCCAGCAGCTTGGCAGGGGCATCTGGATACGAGCAGTACTTC.

The V and J genes are TRBV11-3 and TRBJ1-6; D gene uncertain. The CDR3 sequence is 15 residues long. Germline values: CDR1 SGHNT, CDR2 YENEEA. Deletions cut 2 bases from V and 7 bases from J, with 12 bases between. Here the CDR3 reads CASSLTMMGNSPLHF. The CDR3 coding sequence is TGTGCCAGCAGCTTAACAATGATGGGGAATTCACCCCTCCACTTT.

V usage is TRBV2 and J usage is TRBJ2-5; 9 positions agree with TRBD2. Germline CDR1 is SNHLY and CDR2 is FYNNEI. This CDR3 is 15 amino acids long. Trimming at V came to 4 bases and at J to 7 bases, leaving 10 bases not matched to a gene. CDR3 sequence reads: CASSVSGGTKPTQYF. The CDR3 nucleotides are TGTGCCAGCAGTGTAAGCGGGGGGACCAAGCCGACCCAGTACTTC.

The genes are TRBV6-1 and TRBJ2-7, with TRBD1 identical over 9 bases. V lost 11 bases, J lost 4 bases, and 3 bases stayed unmatched. CDR3 length: 11 amino acids. Looked up from germline, CDR1 is MNHNS and CDR2 is SASEGT. The CDR3 bases are TGTGCCTGCGGACAGGGGTACGAGCAGTACTTC. Its protein is CACGQGYEQYF.

The chain recombines TRBV9 with TRBJ2-1; a weak D match, TRBD2 (7 bases). From germline, CDR1 is SGDLS and CDR2 YYNGEE. V dropped 6 bases and J dropped 8 bases, with 15 bases sitting between them. The CDR3 covers 13 residues. The CDR3: CASTTGGGHEQFF. The CDR3 DNA follows: TGTGCCAGCACGACGGGGGGCGGACATGAGCAGTTCTTC.

This sequence joins TRBV5-5 and TRBJ2-1; D gene unclear. V was pared by 1 base and J by 9 bases, with 5 bases between. This CDR3 is built from 11 residues. Germline lookup yields CDR1 SGHKS and CDR2 YYEKEE (reference sequence). The CDR3 coding sequence is TGTGCCAGCAGCTTGATTCTTGAGCAGTTCTTC. This codes for CASSLILEQFF.

The chain has TRBV29-1 and TRBJ2-4, with D perhaps TRBD2 (6 bases). The CDR3 has 14 amino acids. V lost 6 bases and J 5 bases, leaving 17 bases between the germline ends. Germline-derived CDR1 and CDR2 are SQVTM and ANQGSEA. CDR3 sequence: CSVGVAVGENIQYF. CDR3 DNA sequence: TGCAGCGTCGGAGTAGCGGTCGGAGAAAACATTCAGTACTTC.